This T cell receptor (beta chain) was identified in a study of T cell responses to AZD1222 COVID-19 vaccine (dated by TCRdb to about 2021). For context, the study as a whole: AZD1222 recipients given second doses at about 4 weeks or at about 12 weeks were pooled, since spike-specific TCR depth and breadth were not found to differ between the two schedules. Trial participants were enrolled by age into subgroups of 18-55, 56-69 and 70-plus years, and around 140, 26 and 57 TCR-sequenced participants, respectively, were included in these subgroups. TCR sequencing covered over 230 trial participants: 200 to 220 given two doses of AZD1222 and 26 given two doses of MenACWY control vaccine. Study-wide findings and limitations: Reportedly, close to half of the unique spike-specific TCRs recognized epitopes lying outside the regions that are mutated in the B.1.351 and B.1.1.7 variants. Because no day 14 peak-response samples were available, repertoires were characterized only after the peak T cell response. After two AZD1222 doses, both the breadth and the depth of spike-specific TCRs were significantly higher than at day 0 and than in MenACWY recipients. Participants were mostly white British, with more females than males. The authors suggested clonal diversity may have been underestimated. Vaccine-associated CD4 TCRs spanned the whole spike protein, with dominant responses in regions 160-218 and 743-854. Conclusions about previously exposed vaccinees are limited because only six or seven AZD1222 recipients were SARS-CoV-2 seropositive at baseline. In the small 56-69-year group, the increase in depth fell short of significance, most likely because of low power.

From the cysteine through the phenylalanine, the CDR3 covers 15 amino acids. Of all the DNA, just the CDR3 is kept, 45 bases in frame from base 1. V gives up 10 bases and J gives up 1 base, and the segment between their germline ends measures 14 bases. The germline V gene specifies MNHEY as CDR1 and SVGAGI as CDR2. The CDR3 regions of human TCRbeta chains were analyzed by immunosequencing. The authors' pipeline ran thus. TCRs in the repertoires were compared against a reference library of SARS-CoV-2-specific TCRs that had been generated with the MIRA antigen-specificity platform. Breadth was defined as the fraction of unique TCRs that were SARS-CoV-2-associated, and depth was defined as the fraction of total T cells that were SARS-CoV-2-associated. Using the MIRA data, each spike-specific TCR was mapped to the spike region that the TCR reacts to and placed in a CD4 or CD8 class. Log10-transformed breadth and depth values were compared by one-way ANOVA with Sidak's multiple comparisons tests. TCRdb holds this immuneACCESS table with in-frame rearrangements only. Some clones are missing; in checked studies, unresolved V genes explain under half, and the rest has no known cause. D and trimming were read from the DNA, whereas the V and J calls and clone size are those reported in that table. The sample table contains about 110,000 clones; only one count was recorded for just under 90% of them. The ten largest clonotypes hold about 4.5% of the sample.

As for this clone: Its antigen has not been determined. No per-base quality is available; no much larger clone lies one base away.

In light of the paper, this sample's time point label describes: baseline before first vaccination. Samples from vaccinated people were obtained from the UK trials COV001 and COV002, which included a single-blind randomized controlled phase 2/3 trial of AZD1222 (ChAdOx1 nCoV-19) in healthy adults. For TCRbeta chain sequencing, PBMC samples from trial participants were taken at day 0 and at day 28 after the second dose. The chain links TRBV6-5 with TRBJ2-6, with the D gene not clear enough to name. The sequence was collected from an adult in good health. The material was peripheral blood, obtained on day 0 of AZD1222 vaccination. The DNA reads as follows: TGTGCCACCCAGGACGGCCCGTCTGGGGCCAACGTCCTGACTTTC. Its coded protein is CATQDGPSGANVLTF.